This T cell receptor beta chain was captured in a study of CD8 T cells in Susac syndrome. The study sequenced TCR beta in blood CD8+ and CD4+ T cells. Healthy donors were controls matched for age and sex. Reverse transcription used roughly 0.5 to 1 ug RNA and random hexamers. The immunoSEQ assay covered 54 Vbeta and 13 Jbeta segments for CDR3. Each CDR3 protein is one row after TCRdb ran MiXCR on the immunoSEQ multiplex PCR reads. This sample has around 130,000 distinct CDR3 sequences, with 94% found just once. CDR3 size: 14 residues. Trimming cost V 5 bases and J 4 bases, with 14 bases left between them. From germline, CDR1 is MNHEY and CDR2 SMNVEV (reference sequence). Study observations and caveats: It was acknowledged by the study that relatively few individuals were included in its TCR sequencing and HLA analysis.

Concerning this clonotype itself: The antigen remains undetermined.

Source material: CD4+ T cells from PBMCs. The chain joins TRBV27 to TRBJ1-2; weak D call: TRBD1 (5 bases). The TCR was taken from a human donor in good health. As DNA, the CDR3 is TGTGCCAGCAGTCTCAGGGCAGGGCGCTATGGCTACACCTTC. Translated: CASSLRAGRYGYTF.